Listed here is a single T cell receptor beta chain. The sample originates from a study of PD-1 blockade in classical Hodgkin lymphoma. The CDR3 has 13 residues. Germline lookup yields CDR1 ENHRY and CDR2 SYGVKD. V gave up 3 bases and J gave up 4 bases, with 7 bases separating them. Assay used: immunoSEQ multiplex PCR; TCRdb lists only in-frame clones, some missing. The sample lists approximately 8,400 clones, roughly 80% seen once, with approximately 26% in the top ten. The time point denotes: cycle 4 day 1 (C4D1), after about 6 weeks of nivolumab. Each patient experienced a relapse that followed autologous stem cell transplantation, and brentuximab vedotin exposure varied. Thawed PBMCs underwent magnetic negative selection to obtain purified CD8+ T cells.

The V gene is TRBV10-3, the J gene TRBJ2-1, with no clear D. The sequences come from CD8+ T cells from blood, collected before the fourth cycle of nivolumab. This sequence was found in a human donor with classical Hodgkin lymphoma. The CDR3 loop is CAISETEYNEQFF. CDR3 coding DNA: TGTGCCATCAGTGAAACAGAGTACAATGAGCAGTTCTTC.